This T cell receptor beta chain was retrieved from a study of control samples from healthy donors and cancer patients (dated by TCRdb to 2018 to 2020). Concerning this clone: This clone's antigen is unknown. Nothing much larger sits one base from this clone, and base qualities are not available.

Library generation was performed with the immunoSEQ multiplex PCR assay. Not all clones reach the TCRdb copy of this immuneACCESS table, which keeps in-frame sequences only. Checked studies attribute under half of the gap to unresolved V genes and leave the rest unexplained. For this sample there are some 120,000 clones; approximately 94% appear just once. The top ten clones comprise roughly 4% of the sample. The sample consisted of blood. The receptor was isolated from a man aged 25 to 40 in good health.

The CDR3 reads CASSGGYSNQPQHF. The DNA sequence reads TGTGCCAGCAGTGGAGGGTATAGCAATCAGCCCCAGCATTTT. This sequence uses TRBV27 and TRBJ1-5, with the D gene too uncertain to name. Its CDR3 holds 14 amino acids, cysteine through phenylalanine. The DNA shown is the 42-base CDR3, in frame from base 1. The CDR1 and CDR2 encoded by the germline V gene (reference sequence) are MNHEY and SMNVEV. V is pared back by 5 bases and J by 0 bases, with 8 bases lying between the germline termini.